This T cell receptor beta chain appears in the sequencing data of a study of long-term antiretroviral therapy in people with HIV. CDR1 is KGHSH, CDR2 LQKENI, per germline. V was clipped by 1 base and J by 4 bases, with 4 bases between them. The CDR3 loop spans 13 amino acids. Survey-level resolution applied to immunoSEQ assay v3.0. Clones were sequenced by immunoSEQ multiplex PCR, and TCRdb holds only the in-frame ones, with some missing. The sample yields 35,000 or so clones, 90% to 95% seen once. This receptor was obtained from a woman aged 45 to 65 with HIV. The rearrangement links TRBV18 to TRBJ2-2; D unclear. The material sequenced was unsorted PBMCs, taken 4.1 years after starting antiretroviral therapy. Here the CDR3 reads CASSPHGTGELFF. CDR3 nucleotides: TGTGCCAGCTCACCACATGGCACCGGGGAGCTGTTTTTT.